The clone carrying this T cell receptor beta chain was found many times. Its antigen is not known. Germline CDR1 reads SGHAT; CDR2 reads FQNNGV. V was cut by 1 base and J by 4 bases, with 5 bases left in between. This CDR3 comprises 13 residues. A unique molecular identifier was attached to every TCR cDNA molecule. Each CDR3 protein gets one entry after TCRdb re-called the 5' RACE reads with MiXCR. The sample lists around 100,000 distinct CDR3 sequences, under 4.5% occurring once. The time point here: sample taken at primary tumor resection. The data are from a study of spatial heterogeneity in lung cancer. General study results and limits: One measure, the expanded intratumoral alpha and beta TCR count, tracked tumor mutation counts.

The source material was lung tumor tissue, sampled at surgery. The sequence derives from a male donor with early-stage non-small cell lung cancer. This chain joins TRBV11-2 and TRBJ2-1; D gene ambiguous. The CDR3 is CASSLALYNEQFF. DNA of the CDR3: TGTGCCAGCAGCTTAGCACTGTACAATGAGCAGTTCTTC.